This T cell receptor (beta chain) was documented in a study of CD8 T cells in Susac syndrome. Study results and limitations: Regarding the TCR sequencing and HLA analysis, the study admitted that a relatively small number of individuals were involved.

Reverse transcription of roughly 0.5 to 1 ug RNA was carried out with random hexamers. The authors amplified TCR beta CDR3 across 54 Vbeta and 13 Jbeta using immunoSEQ multiplex PCR. MiXCR was run by TCRdb on the immunoSEQ multiplex PCR reads, yielding one entry per CDR3 protein. The profile shows around 140,000 distinct CDR3 sequences, roughly 95% of them singletons. This clonotype appeared a single time. Antigen unknown. TCR beta from blood CD8+ and CD4+ T cells was sequenced. The controls, all healthy donors, were matched for age and sex. Trimming removed 5 bases at V and 5 bases at J, with 13 bases between. CDR3 length: 13 amino acids. CDR1 is SGHTA, CDR2 FQGTGA, per germline.

The gene calls are TRBV7-3 and TRBJ2-7, with D maybe TRBD2 (6 bases). The source is a human donor in good health. Specimen: CD4+ T cells from PBMCs. The CDR3 loop reads CASSLPGVDEQYF. The CDR3 DNA is TGTGCCAGCAGCCTCCCGGGGGTGGACGAGCAGTACTTC.